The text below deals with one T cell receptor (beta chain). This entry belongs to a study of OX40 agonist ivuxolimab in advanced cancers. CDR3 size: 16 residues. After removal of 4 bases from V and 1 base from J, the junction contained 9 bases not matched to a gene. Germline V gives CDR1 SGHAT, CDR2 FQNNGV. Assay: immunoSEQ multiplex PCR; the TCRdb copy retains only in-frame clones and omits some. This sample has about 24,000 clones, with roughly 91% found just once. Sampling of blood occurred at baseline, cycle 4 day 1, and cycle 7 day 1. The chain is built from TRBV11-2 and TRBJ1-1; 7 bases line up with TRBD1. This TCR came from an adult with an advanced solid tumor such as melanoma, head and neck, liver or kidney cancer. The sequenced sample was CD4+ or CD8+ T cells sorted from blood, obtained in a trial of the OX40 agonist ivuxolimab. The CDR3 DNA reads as TGTGCCAGCAGCTCCGAGTGGGCAGGGGGGAACACTGAAGCTTTCTTT. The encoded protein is CASSSEWAGGNTEAFF.